The clone carrying this T cell receptor (beta chain) was counted a few times. Its antigen is unidentified. This sample is part of a study of T cells in Graves' hyperthyroidism and ophthalmopathy. For the study at large: The blood sample was taken at first diagnosis, before treatment began. Whole-study results and caveats: Most thyroid clonotypes with frequency above 0.001 were detected in blood. Ophthalmopathy got predicted by the model a median approximately 6.4 months before its onset.

The CDR3 is 14 residues long. V lost 4 bases, J lost 8 bases, and 12 bases lay in between. Germline V lookup: CDR1 SEHNR, CDR2 FQNEAQ (reference sequence). Used for diagnoses were clinical symptoms, serum thyroxine and TRAb, thyroid ultrasound and orbital computed tomography. The CDR3 regions of TCR beta were amplified from RNA transcripts. TCR CDR3 underwent first-round RT-PCR with the HTBI primer set. TCRdb independently ran MiXCR on the multiplex PCR reads; one entry per CDR3 protein. The table has 300,000 to 400,000 distinct CDR3 sequences, approximately 15% seen once. The source of this sequence is a woman between 55 and 75 years old with Graves' hyperthyroidism. Material for sequencing was blood. The chain uses TRBV7-9 and TRBJ1-6; D possibly corresponds to TRBD1 (5 bases). The chain's CDR3 is CASSSRDGYSPLHF. CDR3 DNA sequence: TGTGCCAGCAGCTCCCGGGACGGTTATTCACCCCTCCACTTT.